Listed below are T cell receptor beta chains from one sample, sequenced in a study of CD8 T cells in ankylosing spondylitis. TCRdb reprocessed the 5' RACE reads with MiXCR, giving one entry per CDR3 protein. Here the sample spans about 230,000 distinct CDR3 sequences, 8% to 9% being singletons. The source material was blood, either unsorted or a sorted T cell fraction (not recorded which). Receptors were obtained from a female donor with ankylosing spondylitis or in good health (not recorded which). Both conserved end residues are part of each CDR3. The order of the fields is J gene, CDR3 length, clone size, V gene, D gene, CDR3 DNA, CDR3 protein. A D gene is named only where the DNA matches it firmly. Expanded clones are given a class, and other clones once, few, many or no size at all.

>TRBJ2-1|15|few|TRBV5-1|TRBD1
TGCGCCAGCAGCTCTCCGGGACAGGCTTACAATGAGCAGTTCTTC
CASSSPGQAYNEQFF
>TRBJ2-2|15|many|TRBV12-3/TRBV12-4|TRBD1
TGTGCCAGCAGCGAGGGGGCAGGATCAACCGGGGAGCTGTTTTTT
CASSEGAGSTGELFF
>TRBJ2-1|15|many|TRBV7-3|TRBD2
TGTGCCAGCAGTCAATCGGGACTAGCGGGCAATGAGCAGTTCTTC
CASSQSGLAGNEQFF
>TRBJ2-1|13|many|TRBV9|.
TGTGCCAGCAGCGTAGCTGGGGTGGCGGAGCAGTTCTTC
CASSVAGVAEQFF
>TRBJ2-5|13|many|TRBV6-1|.
TGTGCCAGCGCCCCAGGGACTCAAGAGACCCAGTACTTC
CASAPGTQETQYF
>TRBJ1-4|15|many|TRBV5-1|TRBD1
TGCGCCAGCAGGAATCGAGGGACAGGGGAGGAAAAACTGTTTTTT
CASRNRGTGEEKLFF
>TRBJ2-1|16|.|TRBV6-2/TRBV6-3|TRBD2
TGTGCCAGCAGCCCCGGGACTAGCGGGATTAGATACGAGCAGTTCTTC
CASSPGTSGIRYEQFF
>TRBJ2-7|16|many|TRBV7-9|.
TGTGCCAGCAGCCTTATATCCGGGACGGACTCCTACGAGCAGTACTTC
CASSLISGTDSYEQYF
>TRBJ2-5|12|many|TRBV20-1|.
TGCAGTGTTCCTGGGGTGTTAGAGACCCAGTACTTC
CSVPGVLETQYF
>TRBJ2-1|12|many|TRBV10-3|.
TGTGCCTCTGGACCCCCGGAGACTGAGCAGTTCTTC
CASGPPETEQFF
>TRBJ2-7|14|few|TRBV6-2/TRBV6-3|.
TGTGCCAGCAGAGCAACCCCAGGCTCCTACGAGCAGTACTTC
CASRATPGSYEQYF